The 20 T cell receptor beta chains below all came from one sample that was sequenced in a study of OX40 agonist ivuxolimab in advanced cancers. TCRdb's copy holds only in-frame clones and misses some; the assay was immunoSEQ multiplex PCR. This sample has approximately 60,000 clones, with 77% found just once. The specimen was CD4+ or CD8+ T cells sorted from blood, collected in a trial of the OX40 agonist ivuxolimab. Receptor source: an adult with an advanced solid tumor such as melanoma, head and neck, liver or kidney cancer.

The J gene is TRBJ2-2, the V gene TRBV5-1; D uncertain. From germline, CDR1 is SGHRS and CDR2 YFSETQ. V was trimmed by 3 bases and J by 2 bases, leaving 11 bases between them. This CDR3 is built from 15 residues. In nucleotides, the CDR3 is TGCGCCAGCAGCTCGATTGAGTTAAACACCGGGGAGCTGTTTTTT. Protein: CASSSIELNTGELFF. The full variable domain, its missing parts supplied by reference TRBV5-1 and TRBJ2-2, is KAGVTQTPRYLIKTRGQQVTLSCSPISGHRSVSWYQQTPGQGLQFLFEYFSETQRNKGNFPGRFSGRQFSNSRSEMNVSTLELGDSALYLCASSSIELNTGELFFGEGSRLTVL.

The J gene is TRBJ2-5, the V gene TRBV2; TRBD2 agrees at 8 bases. This CDR3 has 16 amino acids. J lost 2 bases, V lost 2 bases, and 7 bases had no gene match. The germline V gene has CDR1 SNHLY and CDR2 FYNNEI. The CDR3 DNA reads as TGTGCCAGCAGTGAAATAGCGGGACCCCTTCAAGAGACCCAGTACTTC. The encoded protein is CASSEIAGPLQETQYF.

The rearrangement joins TRBV19 to TRBJ1-5, with 11 positions matching TRBD1. Germline CDR1 and CDR2: LNHDA and SQIVND (reference sequence). The trim removed 2 bases at V and 0 bases at J, leaving 9 bases unmatched. The CDR3 totals 19 residues. The chain's CDR3 is CASSINPGQGGYSNQPQHF. The CDR3 DNA reads TGTGCCAGTAGTATAAATCCGGGACAGGGGGGATATAGCAATCAGCCCCAGCATTTT. Drawing the rest from reference TRBV19 and TRBJ1-5, the complete variable domain is DGGITQSPKYLFRKEGQNVTLSCEQNLNHDAMYWYRQDPGQGLRLIYYSQIVNDFQKGDIAEGYSVSREKKESFPLTVTSAQKNPTAFYLCASSINPGQGGYSNQPQHFGDGTRLSIL.

V usage is TRBV27 and J usage is TRBJ1-3; D remains ambiguous. The CDR3 sequence is 15 residues long. Deletions cut 6 bases from V and 0 bases from J, with 12 bases between. From germline, CDR1 is MNHEY and CDR2 SMNVEV (reference sequence). In nucleotides, the CDR3 is TGTGCCAGCAGCCCCAGGATGAGCTCTGGAAACACCATATATTTT. It encodes CASSPRMSSGNTIYF.

In this sample, this clone turned up a few times. The chain recombines TRBV7-6 with TRBJ2-7; the match to TRBD2 covers 11 bases. The V segment lost 5 bases and the J segment 2 bases; nucleotides outside the gene matches: 8. The germline gives CDR1 SGHVS, CDR2 FNYEAQ. The CDR3 totals 16 residues. The CDR3 region is CASSPSTSGTPYEQYF. CDR3 in DNA: TGTGCCAGCAGCCCGTCGACTAGCGGGACTCCCTACGAGCAGTACTTC.

This sequence joins TRBV28 and TRBJ2-7, with D perhaps matching TRBD2 (6 bases). V lost 2 bases and J 4 bases, leaving 18 bases between the germline ends. CDR3 length equals 16 residues. Germline V gene lookup returns CDR1 MDHEN and CDR2 SYDVKM. The CDR3, as DNA: TGTGCCAGCAGTTTAAGTGGACTAACCGCACAATACGAGCAGTACTTC. This translates into CASSLSGLTAQYEQYF. Filled out from reference TRBV28 and TRBJ2-7, the complete variable domain reads DVKVTQSSRYLVKRTGEKVFLECVQDMDHENMFWYRQDPGLGLRLIYFSYDVKMKEKGDIPEGYSVSREKKERFSLILESASTNQTSMYLCASSLSGLTAQYEQYFGPGTRLTVT.

The chain employs TRBV10-1 and TRBJ2-2; D gene uncertain. V lost 8 bases and J lost 1, with 11 bases in between. Germline CDR1 WNHNN, CDR2 SYGVQD (reference sequence). The CDR3 runs 14 residues. CDR3 loop: CASSVSLNTGELFF. For the CDR3, the DNA is TGCGCCAGCTCGGTATCCTTGAACACCGGGGAGCTGTTTTTT.

The V gene is TRBV28, the J gene TRBJ1-2; D unresolved. Trimming shortened V by 2 bases and J by 3 bases, and 4 bases separated the two germline ends. The germline V gene encodes CDR1 MDHEN and CDR2 SYDVKM. The CDR3 extends over 12 amino acids. The CDR3 nucleotides read TGTGCCAGCAGTTTAAAAGACTATGGCTACACCTTC. It encodes CASSLKDYGYTF.

The chain employs TRBV4-3 and TRBJ2-3, with 7 bases aligning to TRBD1. The CDR3 consists of 17 residues. The junction had 9 bases not matched to a gene; V was cut back by 1 base and J by 2 bases. Germline values: CDR1 LGHNA, CDR2 YSLEER. Here the CDR3 DNA reads TGCGCCAGCAGCCAAGCGGTCGGGACAGTTATCACAGATACGCAGTATTTT. This gives the protein CASSQAVGTVITDTQYF.

The genes are TRBV30 and TRBJ2-7; either TRBD1 or TRBD2 may supply D (5 bases each). V lost 0 bases and J lost 4, with 16 bases in between. Germline values: CDR1 GTSNPN, CDR2 SVGIG (reference sequence). The CDR3 is 15 residues long. The CDR3 coding sequence is TGTGCCTGGAGTGTGGGATGGGGGAAGGATTACGAGCAGTACTTC. Protein sequence: CAWSVGWGKDYEQYF.

This sequence joins TRBV29-1 and TRBJ2-3, with D possibly matching TRBD2 (6 bases). In germline, CDR1 is SQVTM, CDR2 ANQGSEA. The CDR3 runs to 14 residues. Trimming stripped 6 bases from V and 0 bases from J, with 13 bases between. CDR3 sequence: CSVHGTFSTDTQYF. The CDR3 DNA sequence: TGCAGCGTACACGGGACTTTTAGCACAGATACGCAGTATTTT.

CDR3 amino acids: CASLQQGAYGYTF. Written as DNA, the CDR3 is TGTGCCAGCCTCCAACAGGGGGCGTATGGCTACACCTTC. V is TRBV5-4 and J is TRBJ1-2; 9 bases match TRBD1. The CDR3 consists of 13 residues. The V gene end was trimmed by 7 bases and the J gene end by 5 bases; junction bases not matched to a gene: 6. From germline, CDR1 is SGHNT and CDR2 YYREEE (reference sequence).

The chain carries TRBV6-1 and TRBJ2-7; 8 positions match TRBD1. Germline V gene data show CDR1 as MNHNS and CDR2 as SASEGT. Unmatched junction bases numbered 6, after V lost 3 bases and J lost 5 bases. This CDR3 is built from 14 residues. The CDR3 DNA reads as TGTGCCAGCAGTGATTTTCAGGGGGCTGACGAGCAGTACTTC. Protein sequence: CASSDFQGADEQYF.

This chain connects TRBV6-1 to TRBJ1-4; D call uncertain. Trimming took off 2 bases at V and 5 bases at J, with 18 bases between the two ends. The CDR3 spans 17 residues. Germline V gene data show CDR1 as MNHNS and CDR2 as SASEGT. CDR3 nucleotides: TGTGCCAGCAGTGAAATTTGGGCCGGGAAAAAAAATGAAAAACTGTTTTTT. This gives the protein CASSEIWAGKKNEKLFF.

This chain links TRBV6-5 with TRBJ1-1; a weak D match, TRBD1 (5 bases). The CDR3 is made up of 14 amino acids. The ends were cut back, 2 bases at V and 3 bases at J, with 10 bases in the middle. The V gene's germline CDR1 is MNHEY and CDR2 SVGAGI. CDR3 protein: CASSYLTGDTEAFF. The CDR3 DNA sequence: TGTGCCAGCAGTTACCTTACAGGAGACACTGAAGCTTTCTTT.

This chain's CDR3 is CASSLPGTYEQYF. In nucleotides, the CDR3 is TGTGCCAGCAGCTTACCGGGAACCTACGAGCAGTACTTC. The chain links TRBV11-2 to TRBJ2-7; weak D call: TRBD2 (5 bases). Germline V gene lookup returns CDR1 SGHAT and CDR2 FQNNGV. V shed 2 bases and J shed 2 bases, with 7 bases lying between them. The CDR3 contains 13 residues.

The gene calls are TRBV7-2 and TRBJ2-2; D may match TRBD1 or TRBD2 (5 bases each). This CDR3 has 16 residues. The germline CDR1 and CDR2 sequences are SGHTA and FQGNSA. V lost 3 bases to trimming and J lost 2 bases, with 13 bases between them. The CDR3 DNA reads TGTGCCAGCAGCTTGATGGGGCCGGGAAACACCGGGGAGCTGTTTTTT. Its translation: CASSLMGPGNTGELFF.

The chain is built from TRBV7-2 and TRBJ1-3; no clear D gene. In germline, CDR1 is SGHTA, CDR2 FQGNSA. V shed 3 bases and J shed 0 bases, with 9 bases lying between them. The CDR3 has 15 residues. The CDR3 region is CASSLRISSGNTIYF. The DNA for the CDR3 is TGTGCCAGCAGCTTGAGGATTAGCTCTGGAAACACCATATATTTT.

The chain carries TRBV7-2 and TRBJ1-2; D gene unclear. Germline CDR1 and CDR2: SGHTA and FQGNSA. This CDR3 has 11 residues. V lost 2 bases to trimming and J lost 6 bases, with 4 bases between them. The CDR3 is CASSLLDGYTF. The CDR3 nucleotides are TGTGCCAGCAGCTTATTGGATGGCTACACCTTC. Full variable domain (remainder filled in from reference TRBV7-2 and TRBJ1-2): GAGVSQSPSNKVTEKGKDVELRCDPISGHTALYWYRQSLGQGLEFLIYFQGNSAPDKSGLPSDRFSAERTGGSVSTLTIQRTQQEDSAVYLCASSLLDGYTFGSGTRLTVV.

The J gene is TRBJ2-1, the V gene TRBV9; D call uncertain. This CDR3 comprises 11 residues. V was clipped by 0 bases and J by 7 bases, with 2 bases between them. In germline, CDR1 is SGDLS, CDR2 YYNGEE. This chain's CDR3 is CASSVANEQFF. The CDR3 bases are TGTGCCAGCAGCGTAGCTAATGAGCAGTTCTTC.